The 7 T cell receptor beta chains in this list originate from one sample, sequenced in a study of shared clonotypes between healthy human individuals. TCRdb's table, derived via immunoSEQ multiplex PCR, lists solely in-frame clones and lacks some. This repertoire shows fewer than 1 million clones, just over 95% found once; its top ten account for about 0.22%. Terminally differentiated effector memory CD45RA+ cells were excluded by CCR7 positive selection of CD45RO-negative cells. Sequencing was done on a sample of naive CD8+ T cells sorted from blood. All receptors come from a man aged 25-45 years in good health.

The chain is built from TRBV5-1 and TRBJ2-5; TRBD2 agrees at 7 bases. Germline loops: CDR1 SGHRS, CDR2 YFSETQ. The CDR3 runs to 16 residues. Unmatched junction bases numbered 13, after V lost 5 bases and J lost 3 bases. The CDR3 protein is CASSPPAFGGKETQYF. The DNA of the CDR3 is TGCGCCAGCAGTCCCCCGGCTTTCGGGGGGAAAGAGACCCAGTACTTC.

CDR3 nucleotides: TGTGCCAGCAGCCCTCCAACTGCCTACAATGAGCAGTTCTTC. It translates to CASSPPTAYNEQFF. J is TRBJ2-1 and V is TRBV7-2; D unclear. The germline gives CDR1 SGHTA, CDR2 FQGNSA. Trimming stripped 5 bases from V and 2 bases from J, with 10 bases between. The CDR3 sequence is 14 residues long.

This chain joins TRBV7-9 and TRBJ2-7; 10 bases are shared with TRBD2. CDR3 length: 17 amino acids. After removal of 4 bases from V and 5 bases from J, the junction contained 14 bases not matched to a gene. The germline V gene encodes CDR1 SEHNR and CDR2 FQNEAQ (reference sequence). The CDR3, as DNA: TGTGCCAGCAGCTCCACCGAGCGGGAGGGCCTTTTAAACGAGCAGTACTTC. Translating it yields CASSSTEREGLLNEQYF.

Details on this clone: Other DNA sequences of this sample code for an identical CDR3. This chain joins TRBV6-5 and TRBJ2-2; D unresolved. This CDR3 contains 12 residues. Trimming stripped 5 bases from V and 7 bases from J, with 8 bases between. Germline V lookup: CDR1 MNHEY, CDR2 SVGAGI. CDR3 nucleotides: TGTGCCAGCAGTCCCGATGGCGGGGAGCTGTTTTTT. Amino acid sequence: CASSPDGGELFF.

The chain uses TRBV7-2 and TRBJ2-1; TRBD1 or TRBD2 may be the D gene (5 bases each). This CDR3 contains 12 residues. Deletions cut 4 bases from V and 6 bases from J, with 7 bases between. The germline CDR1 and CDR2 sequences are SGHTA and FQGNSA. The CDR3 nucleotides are TGTGCCAGCAGCTGGGACGTCAATGAGCAGTTCTTC. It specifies CASSWDVNEQFF.

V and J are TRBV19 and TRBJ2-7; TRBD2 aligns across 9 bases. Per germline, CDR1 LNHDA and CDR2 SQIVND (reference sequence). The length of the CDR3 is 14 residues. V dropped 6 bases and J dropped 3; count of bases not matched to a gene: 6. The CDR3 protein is CASRSSGRDYEQYF. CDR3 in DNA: TGTGCCAGTAGAAGTAGCGGGAGAGACTACGAGCAGTACTTC.

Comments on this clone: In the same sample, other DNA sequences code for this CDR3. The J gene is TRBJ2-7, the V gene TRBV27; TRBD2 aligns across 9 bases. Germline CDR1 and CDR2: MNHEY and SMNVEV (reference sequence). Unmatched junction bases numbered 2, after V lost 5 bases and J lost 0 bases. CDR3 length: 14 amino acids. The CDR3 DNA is TGTGCCAGCAGTCTACTAGCGGGCTCCTACGAGCAGTACTTC. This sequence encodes CASSLLAGSYEQYF.